This TCR beta chain was sequenced during a study of cytomegalovirus exposure and HLA in healthy donors. This clone has only one observation. The antigen remains unidentified. General observations from the study: Per published reports, the classifier diagnosed cytomegalovirus status with high specificity and sensitivity.

This table comes from immunoSEQ multiplex PCR, and its TCRdb copy is limited to in-frame clones, with some not included. The data hold some 73,000 clones, with roughly 89% observed a single time. This CDR3 spans 14 amino acids. Germline CDR1 is SGHTA and CDR2 is FQGNSA. Losses at the gene ends were 7 bases for V and 7 bases for J; bases not matched to a gene: 10. The specimen was PBMCs. The receptor was derived from a woman aged 18-29 years in good health and CMV-seropositive. The chain couples TRBV7-2 to TRBJ1-1; TRBD1 agrees at 9 bases. CDR3 DNA sequence: TGTGCCAGCACCCGCCGGGACAGGGCCCTTGAAGCTTTCTTT. Translation: CASTRRDRALEAFF.